Following are 10 T cell receptor beta chains from one sample sequenced in a study of blood T cell repertoires in COVID-19. Assay: immunoSEQ multiplex PCR; the TCRdb copy retains only in-frame clones and omits some. The data hold about 190,000 clones, with approximately 80% observed a single time. The sequenced material came from peripheral blood. These receptor sequences come from a man aged 55 to 70 with acute or convalescent COVID-19.

This rearrangement joins TRBV30 to TRBJ1-2, with D unclear. The germline gives CDR1 GTSNPN, CDR2 SVGIG (reference sequence). Trimming removed 0 bases at V and 7 bases at J, with 12 bases between. This CDR3 spans 13 amino acids. CDR3 sequence: CAWSVPGVRGYTF. Written as DNA, the CDR3 is TGTGCCTGGAGTGTACCCGGGGTGCGTGGCTACACCTTC.

V is TRBV18 and J is TRBJ2-7; 8 bases match TRBD1. Trimming removed 4 bases from V and 9 bases from J; junction bases left unmatched: 11. Germline values: CDR1 KGHSH, CDR2 LQKENI. There are 14 residues in the CDR3. CDR3 residues: CASSLRGQAMGQYF. The CDR3 DNA sequence: TGTGCCAGCTCACTGCGGGGACAGGCGATGGGGCAGTACTTC. The entire variable domain, with the rest obtained from reference TRBV18 and TRBJ2-7, is as follows: NAGVMQNPRHLVRRRGQEARLRCSPMKGHSHVYWYRQLPEEGLKFMVYLQKENIIDESGMPKERFSAEFPKEGPSILRIQQVVRGDSAAYFCASSLRGQAMGQYFGPGTRLTVT.

The chain links TRBV9 to TRBJ2-7, with 10 nucleotides matching TRBD2. The CDR3 is 15 amino acids. Germline CDR1 SGDLS, CDR2 YYNGEE. V lost 3 bases to trimming and J lost 4 bases; unmatched junction nucleotides: 7. CDR3 bases: TGTGCCAGCAGCGCAGCGGGGGGGCGTTCTTACGAGCAGTACTTC. It translates to CASSAAGGRSYEQYF.

J is TRBJ2-4 and V is TRBV6-4, with TRBD2 matching over 14 bases. The V gene's germline CDR1 is MRHNA and CDR2 SNTAGT. This CDR3 region has 17 residues. Unmatched junction bases numbered 8, after V lost 10 bases and J lost 0 bases. CDR3 nucleotide sequence: TGTGCCACCATCGGACTAGCGGGAGGACTAGCCAAAAACATTCAGTACTTC. It codes for CATIGLAGGLAKNIQYF.

This chain links TRBV15 with TRBJ1-5; D unclear. CDR3 length equals 13 residues. V shed 0 bases and J shed 6 bases, with 6 bases lying between them. CDR1 and CDR2 from the germline V gene are LNHNV and YYDKDF (reference sequence). The DNA of the CDR3 is TGTGCCACCAGCAGAGATTTCGTTCAGCCCCAGCATTTT. It yields the protein CATSRDFVQPQHF.

The chain combines TRBV6-1 with TRBJ2-1; TRBD2 matches 11 bases. V lost 3 bases to trimming and J lost 5 bases; unmatched junction nucleotides: 3. Germline V gives CDR1 MNHNS, CDR2 SASEGT. CDR3 length: 15 amino acids. The CDR3 spells CASSELAGGNNEQFF. In nucleotides, the CDR3 is TGTGCCAGCAGTGAGCTAGCGGGAGGCAACAATGAGCAGTTCTTC.

This clone appeared a few times. The chain recombines TRBV2 with TRBJ2-4; 7 bases fit TRBD1. This CDR3 is 11 amino acids long. Germline-derived CDR1 and CDR2 are SNHLY and FYNNEI. J lost 7 bases, V lost 10 bases, and 4 bases had no gene match. Written as DNA, the CDR3 is TGTGCCACCACGACAGGGAACATTCAGTACTTC. This codes for CATTTGNIQYF.

J is TRBJ1-5 and V is TRBV9, with D possibly matching TRBD1 (6 bases). Germline V CDR1 and CDR2: SGDLS, YYNGEE. The CDR3 runs to 15 residues. V shed 4 bases and J shed 4 bases, with 15 bases lying between them. CDR3 bases: TGTGCCAGCAGCCGCGGGGGCAGGGAAAATCAGCCCCAGCATTTT. Translation gives CASSRGGRENQPQHF. Together with reference TRBV9 and TRBJ1-5, the CDR3 gives the full variable domain: DSGVTQTPKHLITATGQRVTLRCSPRSGDLSVYWYQQSLDQGLQFLIQYYNGEERAKGNILERFSAQQFPDLHSELNLSSLELGDSALYFCASSRGGRENQPQHFGDGTRLSIL.

Notes on this clone: Other DNA variants within this sample encode the same CDR3. V usage is TRBV25-1 and J usage is TRBJ1-5; 7 bases fit TRBD1. CDR3 size: 13 residues. The junction had 6 bases not matched to a gene; V was cut back by 9 bases and J by 4 bases. Germline V gene data show CDR1 as MGHDK and CDR2 as SYGVNS. The chain's CDR3 is CASGGTDNQPQHF. In nucleotides, the CDR3 is TGTGCCAGTGGGGGGACAGATAATCAGCCCCAGCATTTT.

This chain uses TRBV15 with TRBJ2-7; D might be TRBD1 (5 bases). V shed 3 bases and J shed 6 bases, with 18 bases lying between them. The CDR3 has 15 residues. Germline loops: CDR1 LNHNV, CDR2 YYDKDF (reference sequence). The CDR3 loop is CATSSSRVISSEQYF. The CDR3 DNA reads as TGTGCCACCAGCAGCTCCAGGGTTATCAGTTCCGAGCAGTACTTC.